This TCR beta chain is from a study of shared clonotypes between healthy human individuals. As for the study in general: Donors consisted of two women and a few men between 18 and 49. Points from the study as a whole: Around 5% of naive CD4 clonotypes were common to a handful of donors.

A remark on this clone: Antigen specificity is unknown.

The protocol was immunoSEQ multiplex PCR, while the TCRdb copy is restricted to in-frame clones and leaves out a portion. Of about 380,000 clones listed, approximately 96% are singletons. The sequenced sample was memory CD8+ T cells sorted from blood. Specified subset: CD45RO+ cells pooled with CCR7-negative TemRA cells. The clonotype comes from a man aged 30-40 years in good health.

CDR3 DNA sequence: TGCAGTGCTTTGAGGACTGAAGCTTTCTTT. Protein product: CSALRTEAFF. This chain links TRBV20-1 with TRBJ1-1; unclear D gene. The CDR3 is made up of 10 amino acids. The germline V gene encodes CDR1 DFQATT and CDR2 SNEGSKA (reference sequence). Trimming left V 5 bases short and J 5 bases short, with 6 bases between.